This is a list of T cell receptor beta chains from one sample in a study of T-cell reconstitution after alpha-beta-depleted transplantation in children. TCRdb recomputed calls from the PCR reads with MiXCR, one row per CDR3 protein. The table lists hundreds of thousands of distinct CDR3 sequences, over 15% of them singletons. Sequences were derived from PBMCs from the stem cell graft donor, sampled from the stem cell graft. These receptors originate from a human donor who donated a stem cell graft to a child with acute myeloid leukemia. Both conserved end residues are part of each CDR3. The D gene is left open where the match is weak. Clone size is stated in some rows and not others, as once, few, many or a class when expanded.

cdr3_aa: CASSTVPAGRVVISNQPQHF; cdr3_nt: TGTGCCAGCAGTACAGTCCCGGCAGGGCGGGTGGTGATTAGCAATCAGCCCCAGCATTTT; j_call: TRBJ1-5; d_call: NA; v_call: TRBV12-3/TRBV12-4; clone_size: NA
cdr3_aa: CASSWGIQNEKLFF; cdr3_nt: TGTGCCAGCAGTTGGGGGATTCAGAATGAAAAACTGTTTTTT; j_call: TRBJ1-4; d_call: NA; v_call: TRBV7-2; clone_size: NA
cdr3_aa: CATTEGGASYNEQFF; cdr3_nt: TGTGCCACCACAGAGGGGGGGGCCTCCTACAATGAGCAGTTCTTC; j_call: TRBJ2-1; d_call: NA; v_call: TRBV24-1; clone_size: few
cdr3_aa: CASSLVGSRGPEAFF; cdr3_nt: TGTGCCAGCAGTTTAGTGGGATCGCGGGGTCCCGAAGCTTTCTTT; j_call: TRBJ1-1; d_call: NA; v_call: TRBV27; clone_size: many
cdr3_aa: CASRDVINEKLFF; cdr3_nt: TGTGCCAGCAGAGACGTGATTAATGAAAAACTGTTTTTT; j_call: TRBJ1-4; d_call: NA; v_call: TRBV6-1; clone_size: once
cdr3_aa: CASSYSGTGYSSGNTIYF; cdr3_nt: TGTGCCAGCAGTTACTCCGGGACAGGGTACAGCTCTGGAAACACCATATATTTT; j_call: TRBJ1-3; d_call: TRBD1; v_call: TRBV6-5; clone_size: many
cdr3_aa: CASSKALKTDNYGYTF; cdr3_nt: TGTGCCAGCAGCAAAGCGCTGAAGACGGATAACTATGGCTACACCTTC; j_call: TRBJ1-2; d_call: NA; v_call: TRBV21-1; clone_size: NA
cdr3_aa: CASSVRIGELFF; cdr3_nt: TGTGCCAGCAGCGTCAGGATCGGGGAGCTGTTTTTT; j_call: TRBJ2-2; d_call: NA; v_call: TRBV7-9; clone_size: NA
cdr3_aa: CASSLLRPTSAETQYF; cdr3_nt: TGTGCCAGCAGTCTACTGAGACCCACGTCGGCGGAGACCCAGTACTTC; j_call: TRBJ2-5; d_call: NA; v_call: TRBV12-3/TRBV12-4; clone_size: NA
cdr3_aa: CATGAGGATEAFF; cdr3_nt: TGTGCCACCGGGGCGGGGGGTGCCACTGAAGCTTTCTTT; j_call: TRBJ1-1; d_call: NA; v_call: TRBV24-1; clone_size: NA
cdr3_aa: CSASEAFF; cdr3_nt: TGCAGTGCCAGCGAAGCTTTCTTT; j_call: TRBJ1-1; d_call: NA; v_call: TRBV20-1; clone_size: many
cdr3_aa: CASSPGLAIYNEQFF; cdr3_nt: TGTGCCAGCAGCCCTGGACTGGCGATCTACAATGAGCAGTTCTTC; j_call: TRBJ2-1; d_call: NA; v_call: TRBV7-2; clone_size: many
cdr3_aa: CSVEPDTEAFF; cdr3_nt: TGCAGCGTTGAGCCTGACACTGAAGCTTTCTTT; j_call: TRBJ1-1; d_call: NA; v_call: TRBV29-1; clone_size: many
cdr3_aa: CASSISGGQTMVNEQFF; cdr3_nt: TGTGCCAGTAGTATTAGCGGGGGGCAGACCATGGTTAATGAGCAGTTCTTC; j_call: TRBJ2-1; d_call: TRBD2; v_call: TRBV19; clone_size: NA
cdr3_aa: CASSSPRDRGRRETQYF; cdr3_nt: TGCGCCAGCAGCTCCCCCCGGGACAGGGGGCGCCGAGAGACCCAGTACTTC; j_call: TRBJ2-5; d_call: TRBD1; v_call: TRBV5-1; clone_size: NA
cdr3_aa: CASSQRQENTEAFF; cdr3_nt: TGTGCCAGCAGCCAACGCCAGGAGAACACTGAAGCTTTCTTT; j_call: TRBJ1-1; d_call: NA; v_call: TRBV4-2; clone_size: many
cdr3_aa: CASSVREDTIQETQYF; cdr3_nt: TGTGCCAGCAGCGTAAGGGAGGACACCATCCAAGAGACCCAGTACTTC; j_call: TRBJ2-5; d_call: NA; v_call: TRBV9; clone_size: few
cdr3_aa: CASSLGTLYTGELFF; cdr3_nt: TGTGCCAGCAGTTTAGGGACACTTTACACCGGGGAGCTGTTTTTT; j_call: TRBJ2-2; d_call: NA; v_call: TRBV27; clone_size: NA
cdr3_aa: CASSLGFGAKNIQYF; cdr3_nt: TGTGCCAGCAGCTTGGGCTTCGGGGCCAAAAACATTCAGTACTTC; j_call: TRBJ2-4; d_call: NA; v_call: TRBV5-6; clone_size: NA
cdr3_aa: CASSNPGQPLVYGYTF; cdr3_nt: TGTGCCAGCAGCAATCCGGGACAGCCTTTAGTCTATGGCTACACCTTC; j_call: TRBJ1-2; d_call: TRBD1; v_call: TRBV7-9; clone_size: NA
cdr3_aa: CAWSVQSRYSNQPQHF; cdr3_nt: TGTGCCTGGAGTGTACAATCGCGGTATAGCAATCAGCCCCAGCATTTT; j_call: TRBJ1-5; d_call: NA; v_call: TRBV30; clone_size: few
cdr3_aa: CASSEVTVNYGYTF; cdr3_nt: TGTGCCAGCAGTGAAGTGACAGTAAACTATGGCTACACCTTC; j_call: TRBJ1-2; d_call: NA; v_call: TRBV6-1; clone_size: few
cdr3_aa: CASSLGDRDFTEAFF; cdr3_nt: TGTGCCAGCAGTTTAGGGGACAGGGATTTCACTGAAGCTTTCTTT; j_call: TRBJ1-1; d_call: TRBD1; v_call: TRBV12-3/TRBV12-4; clone_size: few
cdr3_aa: CSVGVGEAFF; cdr3_nt: TGCAGCGTTGGGGTCGGTGAAGCTTTCTTT; j_call: TRBJ1-1; d_call: NA; v_call: TRBV29-1; clone_size: many
cdr3_aa: CASSLGGATSNQPQHF; cdr3_nt: TGCGCCAGCAGCTTGGGCGGGGCGACTAGCAATCAGCCCCAGCATTTT; j_call: TRBJ1-5; d_call: NA; v_call: TRBV5-1; clone_size: few
cdr3_aa: CASSLATTGGRNQPQHF; cdr3_nt: TGTGCCAGCAGCTTAGCCACGACAGGGGGCCGTAATCAGCCCCAGCATTTT; j_call: TRBJ1-5; d_call: TRBD1; v_call: TRBV7-9; clone_size: few
cdr3_aa: CSALRTASYNEQFF; cdr3_nt: TGCAGTGCTCTCCGGACAGCCTCCTACAATGAGCAGTTCTTC; j_call: TRBJ2-1; d_call: NA; v_call: TRBV20-1; clone_size: many
cdr3_aa: CASSLVQGFTGELFF; cdr3_nt: TGCGCCAGCAGCTTGGTGCAGGGTTTCACCGGGGAGCTGTTTTTT; j_call: TRBJ2-2; d_call: NA; v_call: TRBV5-1; clone_size: few
cdr3_aa: CSAGLPRGNQPQHF; cdr3_nt: TGCAGTGCCGGTCTTCCCCGGGGCAATCAGCCCCAGCATTTT; j_call: TRBJ1-5; d_call: NA; v_call: TRBV20-1; clone_size: many
cdr3_aa: CASSRLAGDQETQYF; cdr3_nt: TGTGCCAGCAGTCGACTAGCGGGGGACCAAGAGACCCAGTACTTC; j_call: TRBJ2-5; d_call: TRBD2; v_call: TRBV7-2; clone_size: few
cdr3_aa: CASSPMEALLKGANEKLFF; cdr3_nt: TGTGCCAGCAGCCCTATGGAGGCTCTCCTAAAGGGGGCTAATGAAAAACTGTTTTTT; j_call: TRBJ1-4; d_call: NA; v_call: TRBV4-2; clone_size: NA
cdr3_aa: CASSFLGGSTDTQYF; cdr3_nt: TGTGCCAGCAGCTTTCTCGGGGGGAGCACAGATACGCAGTATTTT; j_call: TRBJ2-3; d_call: TRBD2; v_call: TRBV7-2; clone_size: NA